This T cell receptor (beta chain) was captured by sequencing in a study of naive and memory T cell subsets. Study-level findings and limits: Naive and memory repertoire findings lacked a ground truth for validation. TCR counts from RNA may reflect activation-linked expression changes. Over 95% of naive TCR sequences appeared only once, unlike memory subsets.

This clonotype was counted at least ten times. Its antigen is as yet unknown. From the second PCR step, alpha and beta chains were amplified apart. Both TRBC1 and TRBC2 were covered by a beta constant-region primer of two equimolar oligonucleotides. TCRdb analysed the UMI-ligation and nested PCR reads with MiXCR anew, one entry per CDR3 protein. This sample has some 87,000 distinct CDR3 sequences; 7% to 7.5% occur once, and the top ten carry more than 1.5%. Sequenced input: central memory CD4+ T cells from blood. The sequence was collected from a human donor in good health.

The CDR3 region has the DNA TGTGCCAGCAGCCAAGCCGGCGGAATCTACGAGCAGTACTTC. Protein sequence: CASSQAGGIYEQYF. The V gene is TRBV4-2, the J gene TRBJ2-7; D gene unclear. The V and J ends lost 1 base and 3 bases respectively, with 10 bases between them. From germline, CDR1 is LGHNA and CDR2 YNFKEQ. The CDR3 covers 14 residues.